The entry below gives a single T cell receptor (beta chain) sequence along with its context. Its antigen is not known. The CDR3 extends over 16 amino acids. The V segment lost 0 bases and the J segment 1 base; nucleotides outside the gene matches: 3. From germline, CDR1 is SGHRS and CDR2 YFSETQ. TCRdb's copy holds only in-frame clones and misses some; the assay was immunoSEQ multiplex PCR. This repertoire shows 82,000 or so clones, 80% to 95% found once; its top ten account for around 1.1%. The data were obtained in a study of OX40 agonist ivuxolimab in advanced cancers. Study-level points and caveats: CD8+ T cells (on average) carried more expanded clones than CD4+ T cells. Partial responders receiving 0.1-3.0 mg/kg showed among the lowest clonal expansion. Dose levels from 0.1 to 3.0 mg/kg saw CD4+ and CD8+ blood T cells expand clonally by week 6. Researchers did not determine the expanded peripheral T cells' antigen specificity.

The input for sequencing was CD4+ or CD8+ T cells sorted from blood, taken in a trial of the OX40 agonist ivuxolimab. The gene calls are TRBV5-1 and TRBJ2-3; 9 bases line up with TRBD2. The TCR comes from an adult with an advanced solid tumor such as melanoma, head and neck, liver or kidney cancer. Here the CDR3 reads CASSLEAGGGTDTQYF. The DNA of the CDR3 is TGCGCCAGCAGCTTGGAGGCGGGAGGGGGCACAGATACGCAGTATTTT.